The next 20 T cell receptor beta chains were all read from a single sample in a study of blood T cell repertoires in COVID-19. Clones were read by immunoSEQ multiplex PCR, and TCRdb kept only the in-frame ones, dropping some. The sample consists of roughly 190,000 clones, approximately 80% of them appearing once. The specimen was PBMCs or T cells enriched from blood (not recorded which). Every receptor here comes from a man aged 40-49 years who had recovered from COVID-19.

The genes are TRBV6-2 or TRBV6-3 and TRBJ2-7, with 11 bases lining up with TRBD1. The germline gives CDR1 MNHEY, CDR2 SVGEGT. The ends lost 5 bases at V and 2 bases at J; junction bases unmatched: 11. CDR3 size: 17 residues. CDR3 sequence (DNA): TGTGCCAGCAGTCCGCTACCGGGACAGGGGGGCACCTACGAGCAGTACGTC. It encodes CASSPLPGQGGTYEQYV.

The CDR3 DNA is TGTGCCAGCATCAAGTCCCAAAGCGGGAGTCAGTACTACGAGCAGTACGTC. It encodes CASIKSQSGSQYYEQYV. The chain joins TRBV14 to TRBJ2-7, with 8 nucleotides matching TRBD2. Trimming at V came to 7 bases and at J to 3 bases, leaving 17 bases not matched to a gene. Looked up from germline, CDR1 is SGHDN and CDR2 is FVKESK. The CDR3 consists of 17 residues.

This chain links TRBV5-4 with TRBJ1-3; 7 bases match TRBD1. V was pared by 4 bases and J by 4 bases, with 14 bases of the junction left unmatched. The CDR3 is 17 residues long. The germline gives CDR1 SGHNT, CDR2 YYREEE (reference sequence). CDR3 loop: CASSPFSVTGVGNTIYF. CDR3 DNA: TGTGCCAGCAGCCCTTTCTCCGTTACAGGGGTCGGAAACACCATATATTTT.

The CDR3 region has the DNA TGTGCCAGCAGCTCATATCCGAGGACTGAAGCTTTCTTT. Its translation: CASSSYPRTEAFF. The J gene is TRBJ1-1, the V gene TRBV3-1 (or the pseudogene TRBV3-2); no firm D call. Trimming took 5 bases from V and 5 from J, leaving 12 bases between them. Germline CDR1 and CDR2: LGHDT and YNNKEL (reference sequence). The CDR3 runs 13 residues.

The rearrangement uses TRBV19 and TRBJ1-5; D is perhaps TRBD1 (6 bases). The CDR3 covers 15 residues. V was cut by 1 base and J by 10 bases, with 17 bases left in between. Germline assignment: CDR1 LNHDA and CDR2 SQIVND (reference sequence). CDR3 DNA sequence: TGTGCCAGTAGTATAGTTACAGGGTGGGCCGGACCCCAGCATTTT. This codes for CASSIVTGWAGPQHF. Full variable domain (remainder filled in from reference TRBV19 and TRBJ1-5): DGGITQSPKYLFRKEGQNVTLSCEQNLNHDAMYWYRQDPGQGLRLIYYSQIVNDFQKGDIAEGYSVSREKKESFPLTVTSAQKNPTAFYLCASSIVTGWAGPQHFGDGTRLSIL.

The chain uses TRBV2 and TRBJ2-5, with a tentative D call TRBD1 (7 bases). The ends were cut back, 6 bases at V and 2 bases at J, with 16 bases in the middle. The CDR3 runs to 15 residues. The germline gives CDR1 SNHLY, CDR2 FYNNEI. CDR3 amino acids: CASRRGTALQETQYF. Written as DNA, the CDR3 is TGTGCCAGCAGGCGCGGGACAGCGCTACAAGAGACCCAGTACTTC.

V and J are TRBV9 and TRBJ1-2; TRBD1 agrees at 9 bases. The CDR3 length is 13 residues. The V gene's germline CDR1 is SGDLS and CDR2 YYNGEE. The V and J ends lost 4 bases and 7 bases, in that order; junction bases with no gene match: 5. The CDR3: CASSYWDRAGYTF. CDR3 DNA: TGTGCCAGCAGCTACTGGGACAGGGCTGGCTACACCTTC.

The chain is built from TRBV19 and TRBJ2-3; possible D gene TRBD2, 5 bases. Per germline, CDR1 LNHDA and CDR2 SQIVND (reference sequence). The CDR3 spans 15 residues. V shed 3 bases and J shed 0 bases, with 10 bases lying between them. In nucleotides, the CDR3 is TGTGCCAGTAGTATCGAGGGATATAGCACAGATACGCAGTATTTT. Translated, it gives CASSIEGYSTDTQYF.

V and J are TRBV4-3 and TRBJ2-3; D is uncertain. The CDR3 runs to 15 residues. In germline, CDR1 is LGHNA, CDR2 YSLEER. V was cut by 2 bases and J by 4 bases, with 13 bases left in between. CDR3 sequence: CASSQSVRYPDTQYF. CDR3 bases: TGCGCCAGCAGCCAAAGCGTTCGGTATCCAGATACGCAGTATTTT.

This chain joins TRBV7-3 and TRBJ2-5; 7 positions agree with TRBD2. The germline V gene encodes CDR1 SGHTA and CDR2 FQGTGA. There are 13 residues in the CDR3. After removal of 2 bases from V and 5 bases from J, the junction contained 2 bases not matched to a gene. CDR3 nucleotide sequence: TGTGCCAGCAGCTTAGTCGGGGGGGAGACCCAGTACTTC. This sequence encodes CASSLVGGETQYF. Full variable domain (remainder filled in from reference TRBV7-3 and TRBJ2-5): GAGVSQTPSNKVTEKGKYVELRCDPISGHTALYWYRQSLGQGPEFLIYFQGTGAADDSGLPNDRFFAVRPEGSVSTLKIQRTERGDSAVYLCASSLVGGETQYFGPGTRLLVL.

The chain uses TRBV5-8 and TRBJ2-7; TRBD1 aligns across 7 bases. After removal of 0 bases from V and 6 bases from J, the junction contained 9 bases not matched to a gene. The CDR3 sequence is 15 residues long. Per germline, CDR1 SGHTS and CDR2 YDEGEE. CDR3 in amino acids: CASSLDFQGVREQYV. The CDR3, as DNA: TGTGCCAGCAGCTTGGACTTCCAGGGGGTCCGCGAGCAGTACGTC.

The rearrangement uses TRBV7-8 and TRBJ2-1, with a tentative D call TRBD2 (5 bases). V gave up 2 bases and J gave up 0 bases, with 11 bases separating them. The CDR3 is 16 residues long. Germline lookup yields CDR1 SGHVS and CDR2 FQNEAQ. The CDR3 DNA is TGTGCCAGCAGCTTATTTAGCGAGAGCTCCTACAATGAGCAGTTCTTC. It is translated as CASSLFSESSYNEQFF.

This chain links TRBV5-1 with TRBJ2-2; 11 bases map to TRBD2. The CDR3 is 15 residues long. The junction had 3 bases not matched to a gene; V was cut back by 1 base and J by 7 bases. Germline V gene lookup returns CDR1 SGHRS and CDR2 YFSETQ. The CDR3 bases are TGCGCCAGCAGCTTGCTAGCGGGAGGCCACGGGGAGCTGTTTTTT. This gives the protein CASSLLAGGHGELFF.

This chain connects TRBV29-1 to TRBJ1-4; unclear D gene. This CDR3 region has 13 residues. Germline CDR1 reads SQVTM; CDR2 reads ANQGSEA. V was pared by 4 bases and J by 4 bases, with 10 bases between. DNA for the CDR3: TGCAGCGTTGTCGAGGTACTTAATGAAAAACTGTTTTTT. It is translated as CSVVEVLNEKLFF.

The V call is TRBV29-1, the J call TRBJ2-2; 11 positions match TRBD1. J was trimmed by 6 bases and V by 3 bases; bases with no gene match: 15. This CDR3 region has 18 residues. Per germline, CDR1 SQVTM and CDR2 ANQGSEA. The CDR3 coding sequence is TGCAGCGTTGAGAGGCTGATAGGGACAGGGGGACGTGCCGGGGAGCTGTTTTTT. This codes for CSVERLIGTGGRAGELFF.

V and J are TRBV5-1 and TRBJ2-3; TRBD2 is a possible D gene (5 bases). There are 15 residues in the CDR3. CDR1 is SGHRS and CDR2 is YFSETQ in the germline V gene. Trimming removed 4 bases from V and 2 bases from J, with 14 bases in between. The CDR3 reads CASSLIGRTTDTQYF. In DNA form, the CDR3 reads TGCGCCAGCAGCCTCATTGGGAGAACCACAGATACGCAGTATTTT.

The V gene is TRBV29-1, the J gene TRBJ1-5, with 8 nucleotides matching TRBD1. The V and J ends lost 7 bases and 7 bases, in that order; junction bases with no gene match: 6. The CDR3 loop spans 12 amino acids. CDR1 and CDR2 from the germline V gene are SQVTM and ANQGSEA. CDR3 sequence (DNA): TGCAGCGCAGGACAGGGAGGGCAGCCCCAGCATTTT. Translating gives CSAGQGGQPQHF.

This chain connects TRBV18 to TRBJ2-2, with D possibly being TRBD1 (6 bases). V dropped 5 bases and J dropped 3 bases, with 10 bases sitting between them. Germline CDR1 KGHSH, CDR2 LQKENI. This CDR3 is 14 amino acids long. The CDR3 here is CASSLTGDTGELFF. The CDR3 nucleotides read TGTGCCAGCTCATTGACAGGCGACACCGGGGAGCTGTTTTTT.

The chain uses TRBV5-1 and TRBJ2-7; 10 nucleotides agree with TRBD2. J lost 2 bases, V lost 4 bases, and 3 bases had no gene match. The germline CDR1 and CDR2 sequences are SGHRS and YFSETQ. The CDR3 length is 14 residues. The CDR3 region is CASSEGLAAYEQYV. The CDR3, as DNA: TGCGCCAGCAGCGAAGGACTAGCGGCCTACGAGCAGTACGTC.

The rearrangement uses TRBV9 and TRBJ1-5; D may be TRBD1 (6 bases). The CDR3 is 13 residues long. Germline V CDR1 and CDR2: SGDLS, YYNGEE. Trimming pared 3 bases from V and 2 bases from J, leaving 6 bases between. CDR3 bases: TGTGCCAGCAGCGGACAGGGCAATCAGCCCCAGCATTTT. Amino acid sequence: CASSGQGNQPQHF.